This TCR beta chain was retrieved from a study of cytomegalovirus exposure and HLA in healthy donors. Study-wide background: The 120 validation repertoires, a later analysis reported, used the same platform as the 600 to 700 repertoires from the first cohort.

Separate from the roughly 720-subject first cohort, the roughly 110-subject validation cohort was the one that the donors belonged to. Profiling relied on immunoSEQ multiplex PCR, and the TCRdb table lists in-frame clones only, not all of them. The sample carries approximately 300,000 clones, approximately 90% recorded once. To note about this clone: Its matching antigen is unknown.

Study conclusions and caveats: Overall, roughly 160 TCR beta chains were annotated as cytomegalovirus-associated. Specificity of a few CMV-associated chains for CMV antigens was verified in vitro.

From germline, CDR1 is SNHLY and CDR2 FYNNEI. The CDR3 consists of 13 residues. Trimming shortened V by 2 bases and J by 0 bases, and 3 bases separated the two germline ends. The chain combines TRBV2 with TRBJ2-3, with D hard to call. Input material: PBMCs. The sequence was collected from a woman aged 25 to 39 in good health and CMV-seropositive. CDR3 sequence (DNA): TGTGCCAGCAGTGAATCTAGCACAGATACGCAGTATTTT. It encodes CASSESSTDTQYF.